The present T cell receptor beta chain was sequenced within a study of T cell clonality in common variable immunodeficiency. The study's findings and limits: Fewer deletions and N-nucleotide insertions were reportedly seen in common variable immunodeficiency TCR beta sequences.

V dropped 2 bases and J dropped 8 bases, with 10 bases sitting between them. Germline V CDR1 and CDR2: SNHLY, FYNNEI. This CDR3 contains 13 residues. Sequencing was performed with immunoSEQ multiplex PCR; in TCRdb, only in-frame clones are kept and a portion is missing. The sample counts tens of thousands of clones, none seen once; the ten largest own roughly 6.1%. To note about this clone: Its antigen is unknown. The read falls 3 residues short of the CDR3 end, and the missing part is taken from the germline J gene.

Donors gave roughly 5 to 8 ml heparinized peripheral whole blood. This sequence was found in a human donor with common variable immunodeficiency. The rearrangement links TRBV2 to TRBJ2-1; D perhaps matches TRBD2 (5 bases). The sequencing sample was made of peripheral blood mononuclear cells. The sequenced part of the CDR3 DNA is TGTGCCAGCAGTGAAAGCGGCGGAGATGAG. Protein product: CASSESGGDE. The whole CDR3 reads CASSESGGDEQFF.